This TCR beta chain was captured by sequencing in a study of OX40 agonist ivuxolimab in advanced cancers. This clone was observed a single time. This CDR3 is 15 amino acids long. Trimming removed 3 bases at V and 8 bases at J, with 16 bases between. From germline, CDR1 is KGHSH and CDR2 LQKENI. The table came from immunoSEQ multiplex PCR; TCRdb's copy has only in-frame clones and leaves some out. The sample records 60,000 to 90,000 clones, 88% being singletons. The starting material was CD4+ or CD8+ T cells sorted from blood, obtained in a trial of the OX40 agonist ivuxolimab. The V call is TRBV18, the J call TRBJ1-4; D is ambiguous. This clonotype originated in an adult with an advanced solid tumor such as melanoma, head and neck, liver or kidney cancer. As DNA, the CDR3 is TGTGCCAGCTCACCGCTCGCGGGAGAAGGCGAAAAACTGTTTTTT. Amino acid sequence: CASSPLAGEGEKLFF.